This T cell receptor (beta chain) is drawn from a study of cytomegalovirus exposure and HLA in healthy donors. Regarding the study as a whole: Follow-up analysis seemed to connect common viral pathogens with several of the most significant clusters identified. Among TCR beta chains, those listed as cytomegalovirus-associated numbered more than 150.

13 Jbeta primers and 60 Vbeta primers were used for the PCR. Repertoires were generated with immunoSEQ multiplex PCR, while TCRdb's copy carries only in-frame clones and drops some. The sample shows about 160,000 clones, 75% of them seen only once. Details on this clone: What it recognizes is unknown.

The receptor was isolated from a female donor in good health and CMV-seronegative. The sequencing input was PBMCs.

The CDR3 DNA reads as TGTGCCAGCATAGAGGGTGCCTATGGCTACACCTTC. Translated: CASIEGAYGYTF. V gene TRBV6-1 combines with J gene TRBJ1-2; D unresolved. This CDR3 comprises 12 residues. Germline V lookup: CDR1 MNHNS, CDR2 SASEGT. Trimming pared 7 bases from V and 4 bases from J, leaving 10 bases between.